The 28 T cell receptor beta chains below were found in one sample sequenced in a study of cytomegalovirus exposure and HLA in healthy donors. The PCR made use of 60 Vbeta and 13 Jbeta primers. Sequenced by immunoSEQ multiplex PCR; TCRdb stores in-frame clones only, minus some. The sample lists under 150,000 clones, over 65% seen once, with 6.3% in the top ten. Sequencing was carried out using PBMCs. The source of these receptors is a woman aged 40 to 50 in good health and CMV-seronegative.

This rearrangement joins TRBV28 to TRBJ1-2; unclear D gene. Germline CDR1 is MDHEN and CDR2 is SYDVKM. The CDR3 sequence is 13 residues long. Trimming stripped 5 bases from V and 4 bases from J, with 11 bases between. The CDR3 region is CASSPPVGYGYTF. The CDR3 DNA follows: TGTGCCAGCAGTCCCCCCGTCGGCTATGGCTACACCTTC.

This clone has only a few counts. The V call is TRBV10-2, the J call TRBJ1-1; 12 nucleotides align to TRBD1. The CDR3 is 17 amino acids. Germline assignment: CDR1 WSHSY and CDR2 SAAADI. Losses at the gene ends were 5 bases for V and 4 bases for J; bases not matched to a gene: 11. CDR3 region: CASSLFGTGGFGTEAFF. CDR3 in DNA: TGCGCCAGCAGTTTATTCGGGACAGGGGGCTTTGGCACTGAAGCTTTCTTT.

J is TRBJ2-3 and V is TRBV27, with a weak D call TRBD1 (6 bases). The CDR3 length is 14 residues. The germline V gene encodes CDR1 MNHEY and CDR2 SMNVEV (reference sequence). The V end lost 7 bases, the J end lost 0 bases, and 11 bases lay between the germline ends. Here the CDR3 reads CASTLQGSTDTQYF. The CDR3 DNA is TGTGCCAGCACCCTACAGGGCAGCACAGATACGCAGTATTTT.

The genes are TRBV10-3 and TRBJ2-5; TRBD1 might be the D (5 bases). The J call may not be correct, given that the DNA end is closer to TRBJ2-7. The CDR3 has 16 residues. Germline-derived CDR1 and CDR2 are ENHRY and SYGVKD. CDR3 bases: TGTGCCATCAGTGTGGCCGGAGACAGCAGCTCCTACGAGCAGTACTTC. This encodes CAISVAGDSSSYEQYF.

Of note for this clone: One junction end disagrees with the germline gene, perhaps due to a read error. The J gene is TRBJ2-7, the V gene TRBV7-9; TRBD1 matches 10 bases. This CDR3 spans 14 amino acids. Germline V gene sequence: CDR1 SEHNR, CDR2 FQNEAQ (reference sequence). This chain's CDR3 is CSSSPGQGFHEQYF. The CDR3 nucleotides read TGTTCCAGCAGCCCGGGACAGGGGTTCCACGAGCAGTACTTC.

V usage is TRBV18 and J usage is TRBJ2-1; 12 bases align to TRBD2. The CDR3 loop spans 15 amino acids. With V trimmed by 3 bases and J by 7 bases, 4 bases remained unmatched. The germline V gene has CDR1 KGHSH and CDR2 LQKENI. CDR3 sequence reads: CASSPTSGRLNEQFF. The CDR3 DNA follows: TGTGCCAGCTCACCCACTAGCGGGAGGTTGAATGAGCAGTTCTTC.

Here the CDR3 reads CASSQGGQTLNTEAFF. CDR3 bases: TGTGCCAGCAGCCAAGGGGGACAGACCCTGAACACTGAAGCTTTCTTT. The J gene is TRBJ1-1, the V gene TRBV4-2; 7 positions agree with TRBD1. CDR1 and CDR2 (germline): LGHNA, YNFKEQ. CDR3 length: 16 residues. Losses at the gene ends were 1 base for V and 0 bases for J; bases not matched to a gene: 5.

The chain carries TRBV28 and TRBJ2-7; possible D gene TRBD2, 5 bases. The CDR3 spans 13 residues. The V end lost 7 bases, the J end lost 5 bases, and 15 bases lay between the germline ends. Germline V lookup: CDR1 MDHEN, CDR2 SYDVKM. The CDR3 DNA is TGTGCCAGCAATTCGGGGTTGTTAGACGAGCAGTACTTC. Translating gives CASNSGLLDEQYF. Drawing the rest from reference TRBV28 and TRBJ2-7, the complete variable domain is DVKVTQSSRYLVKRTGEKVFLECVQDMDHENMFWYRQDPGLGLRLIYFSYDVKMKEKGDIPEGYSVSREKKERFSLILESASTNQTSMYLCASNSGLLDEQYFGPGTRLTVT.

This clone was seen more than once but under ten times. The chain combines TRBV10-3 with TRBJ2-1, with 12 bases matching TRBD2. Germline-derived CDR1 and CDR2 are ENHRY and SYGVKD. The CDR3 has 15 residues. Unmatched junction bases numbered 6, after V lost 3 bases and J lost 9 bases. CDR3 nucleotide sequence: TGTGCCATCAGTGAACTAGCGGGAGGTGACGGTGAGCAGTTCTTC. As protein: CAISELAGGDGEQFF.

This sequence joins TRBV7-3 and TRBJ2-2; 10 bases map to TRBD2. Germline trimming cut 4 bases from V and 5 bases from J; bases unmatched to any gene: 7. Per germline, CDR1 SGHTA and CDR2 FQGTGA. The length of the CDR3 is 16 residues. Here the CDR3 reads CASSWSGRAGTGELFF. In nucleotides, the CDR3 is TGTGCCAGCAGCTGGAGCGGGAGGGCCGGTACCGGGGAGCTGTTTTTT.

The chain combines TRBV28 with TRBJ2-5; 7 nucleotides align to TRBD1. CDR3 size: 14 residues. V dropped 4 bases and J dropped 3; count of bases not matched to a gene: 5. Per the germline V gene, CDR1 is MDHEN and CDR2 is SYDVKM. CDR3 residues: CASSSGQREETQYF. The CDR3 nucleotides are TGTGCCAGCAGTTCGGGACAGCGAGAAGAGACCCAGTACTTC.

This chain connects TRBV5-4 to TRBJ1-2, with 7 bases lining up with TRBD1. From germline, CDR1 is SGHNT and CDR2 YYREEE (reference sequence). There are 16 residues in the CDR3. J was trimmed by 1 base and V by 1 base; bases with no gene match: 7. CDR3 amino acids: CASSLLGTDRNYGYTF. The CDR3 DNA sequence: TGTGCCAGCAGCTTGCTTGGGACAGATCGTAACTATGGCTACACCTTC.

The J gene is TRBJ1-2, the V gene TRBV6-4; maybe TRBD1 (6 bases). Germline V lookup: CDR1 MRHNA, CDR2 SNTAGT. V gave up 0 bases and J gave up 6 bases, with 14 bases separating them. The CDR3 is made up of 15 amino acids. The CDR3 region has the DNA TGTGCCAGCAGTGACTCTCACCGGGGGGCCGATGGCTACACCTTC. Translating it yields CASSDSHRGADGYTF.

This clone was observed a handful of times. This CDR3 reads CASSKRGYEAFF. Here the CDR3 DNA reads TGTGCCAGCAGCAAACGGGGGTACGAAGCTTTCTTT. J is TRBJ1-1 and V is TRBV14; tentatively, D is TRBD1 (5 bases). Trimming removed 5 bases from V and 8 bases from J, with 12 bases in between. Per germline, CDR1 SGHDN and CDR2 FVKESK. There are 12 residues in the CDR3.

The chain combines TRBV7-2 with TRBJ2-3; D perhaps matches TRBD1 (6 bases). The germline gives CDR1 SGHTA, CDR2 FQGNSA. This CDR3 spans 14 amino acids. Trimming took 3 bases from V and 6 from J, leaving 13 bases between them. In nucleotides, the CDR3 is TGTGCCAGCAGCTTGTGGGGGCCCTCGGATACGCAGTATTTT. Its protein is CASSLWGPSDTQYF.

The genes are TRBV6-1 and TRBJ2-1; TRBD2 aligns across 14 bases. The trim removed 5 bases at V and 8 bases at J, leaving 8 bases unmatched. The germline CDR1 and CDR2 sequences are MNHNS and SASEGT. This CDR3 has 16 amino acids. Here the CDR3 reads CASSKGGTSGRYEQFF. Written as DNA, the CDR3 is TGTGCCAGCAGTAAAGGGGGGACTAGCGGGAGATATGAGCAGTTCTTC.

The V and J genes are TRBV28 and TRBJ1-4; 10 bases agree with TRBD1. Germline V lookup: CDR1 MDHEN, CDR2 SYDVKM. CDR3 size: 16 residues. Losses at the gene ends were 5 bases for V and 0 bases for J; bases not matched to a gene: 3. This CDR3 is CASSRQGAATNEKLFF. DNA of the CDR3: TGTGCCAGCAGTAGACAGGGGGCTGCAACTAATGAAAAACTGTTTTTT. Together with reference TRBV28 and TRBJ1-4, the CDR3 gives the full variable domain: DVKVTQSSRYLVKRTGEKVFLECVQDMDHENMFWYRQDPGLGLRLIYFSYDVKMKEKGDIPEGYSVSREKKERFSLILESASTNQTSMYLCASSRQGAATNEKLFFGSGTQLSVL.

This clone appeared a few times. The V call is TRBV28, the J call TRBJ2-7; D is possibly TRBD1 (7 bases). In germline, CDR1 is MDHEN, CDR2 SYDVKM. The CDR3 runs to 14 residues. Trimming removed 8 bases from V and 2 bases from J, with 16 bases in between. The CDR3 DNA sequence: TGTGCCAGCGGCTCCTCAGGGGGGCCCTACGAGCAGTACTTC. It specifies CASGSSGGPYEQYF.

The rearrangement uses TRBV4-1 and TRBJ1-2; D unclear. The germline V gene has CDR1 MGHRA and CDR2 YSYEKL. CDR3 length: 15 residues. Deletions cut 1 base from V and 5 bases from J, with 14 bases between. The CDR3 protein is CASSQASSREYGYTF. The CDR3 DNA reads as TGCGCCAGCAGCCAAGCGAGTTCACGCGAGTATGGCTACACCTTC.

The rearrangement joins TRBV5-1 to TRBJ2-1; TRBD2 agrees at 9 bases. The CDR3 spans 16 residues. From germline, CDR1 is SGHRS and CDR2 YFSETQ. Unmatched junction bases numbered 5, after V lost 3 bases and J lost 1 base. The CDR3 nucleotides read TGCGCCAGCAGCTCTATAGCGGGGGATTCCTACAATGAGCAGTTCTTC. Translating gives CASSSIAGDSYNEQFF.

The gene calls are TRBV19 and TRBJ2-1; no definite D call. Deletions cut 1 base from V and 5 bases from J, with 3 bases between. Germline V gene lookup returns CDR1 LNHDA and CDR2 SQIVND (reference sequence). The CDR3 extends over 12 amino acids. The chain's CDR3 is CASSIGNNEQFF. CDR3 bases: TGTGCCAGTAGTATAGGTAACAATGAGCAGTTCTTC. The variable domain in full, with the rest retrieved from reference TRBV19 and TRBJ2-1, is DGGITQSPKYLFRKEGQNVTLSCEQNLNHDAMYWYRQDPGQGLRLIYYSQIVNDFQKGDIAEGYSVSREKKESFPLTVTSAQKNPTAFYLCASSIGNNEQFFGPGTRLTVL.

The chain recombines TRBV6-1 with TRBJ1-5; D may be TRBD1 (6 bases). Trimming removed 2 bases from V and 2 bases from J, with 13 bases in between. CDR3 length equals 16 residues. CDR1 MNHNS and CDR2 SASEGT come from the germline V gene. The CDR3 region is CASSERAGARNQPQHF. The CDR3 bases are TGTGCCAGCAGTGAACGGGCAGGGGCCCGCAATCAGCCCCAGCATTTT.

The rearrangement joins TRBV4-1 to TRBJ2-1; 9 nucleotides agree with TRBD2. The germline V gene encodes CDR1 MGHRA and CDR2 YSYEKL. J lost 3 bases, V lost 5 bases, and 14 bases had no gene match. This CDR3 spans 18 amino acids. In nucleotides, the CDR3 is TGCGCCAGCAGCTTTCCCGGCGGGAGGGCCGCTTTCTACAATGAGCAGTTCTTC. Encoded protein: CASSFPGGRAAFYNEQFF.

This clone was picked up a small number of times. The CDR3 is CASRRGDSYEQYF. CDR3 DNA sequence: TGCGCCAGCCGTCGGGGAGATTCCTACGAGCAGTACTTC. The chain has TRBV5-1 and TRBJ2-7, with D possibly matching TRBD2 (5 bases). Germline V gives CDR1 SGHRS, CDR2 YFSETQ. With 7 bases removed from V and 1 base from J, the gap between germline ends came to 12 bases. The CDR3 contains 13 residues. The full variable domain, completed using reference TRBV5-1 and TRBJ2-7, is KAGVTQTPRYLIKTRGQQVTLSCSPISGHRSVSWYQQTPGQGLQFLFEYFSETQRNKGNFPGRFSGRQFSNSRSEMNVSTLELGDSALYLCASRRGDSYEQYFGPGTRLTVT.

The J gene is TRBJ2-1, the V gene TRBV28, with 11 bases lining up with TRBD2. Per the germline V gene, CDR1 is MDHEN and CDR2 is SYDVKM. The CDR3 contains 14 residues. The junction had 0 bases not matched to a gene; V was cut back by 5 bases and J by 3 bases. CDR3 DNA sequence: TGTGCCAGCAGTGGACTAGCGGGCTACAATGAGCAGTTCTTC. This gives the protein CASSGLAGYNEQFF.

The CDR3 region has the DNA TGTGCCAGCAGAGCGGGAGGCGGGGAGACCCAGTACTTC. It specifies CASRAGGGETQYF. J is TRBJ2-5 and V is TRBV2; 9 nucleotides line up with TRBD2. The CDR3 totals 13 residues. Germline CDR1 reads SNHLY; CDR2 reads FYNNEI. J was trimmed by 5 bases and V by 6 bases; bases with no gene match: 4.

The V call is TRBV28, the J call TRBJ2-3; 7 bases are shared with TRBD2. This CDR3 spans 14 amino acids. Germline assignment: CDR1 MDHEN and CDR2 SYDVKM. The J segment lost 8 bases and the V segment lost 7 bases, leaving 12 bases of the junction unmatched. The CDR3 bases are TGTGCCAGCACCTTGGGCGGGAGTGGGGGTACGCAGTATTTT. The encoded protein is CASTLGGSGGTQYF.

The chain couples TRBV5-1 to TRBJ2-5, with 10 bases matching TRBD2. TRBJ2-7 matches the DNA end more closely, so the J call is doubtful. From germline, CDR1 is SGHRS and CDR2 YFSETQ. The CDR3 loop spans 14 amino acids. CDR3 bases: TGCGCCAGCAGCGGAAGCGGGAGGGCCGACGAGCAGTACTTC. Translation: CASSGSGRADEQYF.